The sequence of this T cell receptor (beta chain) was determined in a study of blood T cells in healthy people across ages (dated by TCRdb to between 2014 and 2016). Regarding the research as a whole: In model experiments, template switching captured about one uniquely barcoded TCR beta cDNA molecule for every two T cells. Using deep sequencing normalized with unique cDNA molecular identifiers, the study measured how TCR beta repertoire diversity changes with age. The donors were split into four age groups: young (average 16 years), middle-aged (roughly 40), aged (about 62) and long-lived (approximately 80). Donors of different ages were randomly distributed across sequencing lanes to avoid experimental bias. The study analyzed two additional independent replicas of 1 million unique cDNA reads from the same blood draw for two donors, one aged 18 to 29 and one aged 80 or older. On the study overall, not on this receptor specifically: Conclusive comparison of naive and antigen-experienced compartments was prevented by the profiling of bulk unsorted PBMCs. Donor CMV infection status was unknown, potentially confounding age-related changes in expanded clonotypes. Total diversity estimates from one million sequenced T cells were considered lower bounds and underestimates. The percentage of naive T cells measured by flow cytometry correlated strongly with observed TCR beta diversity. The long-lived group showed more naive CD4+ T cells, fewer expanded clones and increased TCR diversity than the aged group, suggesting age selection. Observed TCR beta diversity per million T cells fell roughly linearly with age, and a significant reduction was already apparent by age roughly 40.

The donors were some 39 Caucasian individuals from Russia, aged roughly 6 to 100 years, who were systemically healthy. Each donor gave about 9.7 milliliters of peripheral blood, drawn into EDTA-treated Vacutainer tubes. PBMCs were isolated by Ficoll-Paque density-gradient centrifugation, with at least 6.5 million obtained per sample. Trizol reagent was used to extract total RNA from PBMCs, with at least 5.5 micrograms per sample. Naive CD45RAhigh/CD27high T cell percentages were measured by flow cytometry on a PBMC aliquot from every donor. Preparation of the library involved 5' RACE. For sequencing, an Illumina HiSeq 2500 was employed. The second PCR ran for about 7 to 11 cycles and used a J-beta primer mix along with a sample-barcoded 5' primer. A template-switch 5' adaptor carrying 12 random nucleotides introduced a unique molecular identifier onto each TCR beta cDNA molecule. At least 2.5 million CDR3-containing paired-end reads were obtained from each sample. First-strand cDNA synthesis was performed from all RNA using the Mint cDNA synthesis kit, with priming by a TRBC-specific oligonucleotide. Following uracil-DNA glycosylase treatment, all cDNA underwent a first 18-cycle PCR with the universal primers M1SS and BC2_uni_R. In the paper's pipeline: For normalization, 1 million high-quality reads were randomly selected from each sample, with every read carrying a distinct molecular identifier. Reads sharing molecular identifiers were discarded rather than binned into consensus sequences. MiTCR, run with a Q25 quality threshold and the strictest error-elimination algorithm, handled CDR3 identification, clonotype clustering and error correction. A nonparametric unseen species model with Euler transformation was used to estimate lower-bound total TCR beta diversity. In TCRdb, the public reads were trimmed at Q25 with fastp and aligned with MiXCR, with productive beta chains retained. Rows with a matching CDR3 protein are joined into one entry that keeps the most common DNA and genes. The V and J calls here are based on TCRdb, not the publication. This sample gives approximately 1.5 million distinct CDR3 sequences in total; less than 45% of them show up just once. The ten top clones hold around 4% of the sample.

This clonotype was seen only a few times. What antigen it recognizes has not been identified. Base quality data are lacking; no much larger clone is found one base away. The sequence was collected from a woman younger than 35 in good health. The sequencing sample was made of blood.

The CDR3 protein sequence reads: CASSLSNGRDLSYEQYF. The DNA is as follows: TGTGCCAGCAGTTTATCGAATGGCAGGGACCTTTCCTACGAGCAGTACTTC. The sequence joins TRBV27 to TRBJ2-7, with the D call perhaps TRBD1 or TRBD2, as 5 bases match in each case. CDR1 and CDR2 are read off the germline V gene (reference sequence) as MNHEY and SMNVEV. Reading from cysteine to phenylalanine, the CDR3 counts 17 amino acids. The sequence is cut down to CDR3 DNA, 51 bases in frame from base 1. V sheds 0 bases and J sheds 1 base, leaving 16 bases between their ends.